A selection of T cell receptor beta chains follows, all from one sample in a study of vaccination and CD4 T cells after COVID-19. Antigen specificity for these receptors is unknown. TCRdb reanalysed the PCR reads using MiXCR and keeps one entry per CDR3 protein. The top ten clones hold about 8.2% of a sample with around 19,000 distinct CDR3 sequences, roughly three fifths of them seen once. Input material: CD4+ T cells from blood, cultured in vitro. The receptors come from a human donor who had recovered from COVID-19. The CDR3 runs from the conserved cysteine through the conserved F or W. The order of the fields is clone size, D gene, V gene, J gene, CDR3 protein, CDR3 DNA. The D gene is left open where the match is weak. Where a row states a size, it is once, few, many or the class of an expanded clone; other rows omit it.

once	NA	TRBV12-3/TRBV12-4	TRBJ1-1	CASSFEGREAFF	TGTGCCAGCAGTTTTGAGGGTCGCGAAGCTTTCTTT
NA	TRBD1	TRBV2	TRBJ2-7	CASSELGQGSNEQYF	TGTGCCAGCAGTGAATTAGGACAGGGGTCAAACGAGCAGTACTTC
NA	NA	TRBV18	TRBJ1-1	CASSPTLGVGTEAFF	TGTGCCAGCTCACCGACCTTGGGAGTGGGTACTGAAGCTTTCTTT
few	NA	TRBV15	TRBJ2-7	CATSSPPGRYSYEQYF	TGTGCCACCAGCAGTCCTCCGGGACGTTACTCCTACGAGCAGTACTTC
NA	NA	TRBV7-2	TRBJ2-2	CASSLRLGGSGELFF	TGTGCCAGCAGCTTAAGGCTTGGGGGGAGCGGGGAGCTGTTTTTT
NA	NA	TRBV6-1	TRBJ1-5	CASSKFDLRDAYQPQHF	TGTGCCAGCAGTAAATTTGATCTCCGGGACGCCTATCAGCCCCAGCATTTT
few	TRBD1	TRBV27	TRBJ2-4	CASSSSPGQGVYIQYF	TGTGCCAGCAGTTCCAGTCCGGGACAGGGGGTATACATTCAGTACTTC
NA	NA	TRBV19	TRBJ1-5	CASKQGSGQPQHF	TGTGCCAGTAAACAGGGTTCGGGTCAGCCCCAGCATTTT
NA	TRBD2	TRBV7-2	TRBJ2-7	CASSQDFSGLAGGPTYEQYF	TGTGCCAGCAGCCAAGATTTTTCGGGACTAGCGGGAGGGCCTACCTACGAGCAGTACTTC
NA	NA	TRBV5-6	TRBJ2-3	CASSSGLLTDTQYF	TGTGCCAGCAGCTCGGGACTCCTCACAGATACGCAGTATTTT
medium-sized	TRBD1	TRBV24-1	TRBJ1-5	CATRWTGNGNQPQHF	TGTGCCACCAGATGGACAGGGAATGGCAATCAGCCCCAGCATTTT
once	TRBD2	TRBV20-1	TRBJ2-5	CSARPRTSGQETQYF	TGCAGTGCTAGACCGCGGACTAGCGGCCAAGAGACCCAGTACTTC
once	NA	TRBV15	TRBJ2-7	CATSSAGQTYEQYF	TGTGCCACCAGCAGCGCGGGACAGACCTACGAGCAGTACTTC
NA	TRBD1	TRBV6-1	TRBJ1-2	CASWGGDRDGYTF	TGTGCCTCCTGGGGGGGGGACAGGGACGGCTACACCTTC
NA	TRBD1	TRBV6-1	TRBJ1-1	CASSEADRGLPFSGEAFF	TGTGCCAGCAGTGAAGCAGACAGGGGTCTACCATTTAGCGGTGAAGCTTTCTTT
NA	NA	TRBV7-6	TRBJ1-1	CASGLTFNTEAFF	TGTGCCAGTGGGCTCACGTTTAATACTGAAGCTTTCTTT
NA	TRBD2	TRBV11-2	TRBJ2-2	CASSLGLAGGPAGELFF	TGTGCCAGCAGCTTAGGACTAGCGGGGGGGCCCGCCGGGGAGCTGTTTTTT
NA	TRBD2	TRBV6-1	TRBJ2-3	CASTAPLGAGDSDTQYF	TGTGCCAGCACCGCTCCCCTCGGGGCGGGAGACTCAGATACGCAGTATTTT
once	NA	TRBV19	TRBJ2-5	CASSNALAGETQYF	TGTGCCAGTAGTAACGCACTAGCTGGAGAGACCCAGTACTTC
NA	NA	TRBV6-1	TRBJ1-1	CASSRDGAGAEAFF	TGTGCCAGCAGTCGTGACGGGGCGGGCGCTGAAGCTTTCTTT
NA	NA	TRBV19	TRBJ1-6	CASSIARNSPLHF	TGTGCCAGTAGTATTGCACGTAATTCACCCCTCCACTTT
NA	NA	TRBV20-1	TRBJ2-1	CSVGNSHYNEQFF	TGCAGTGTGGGGAACAGTCACTACAATGAGCAGTTCTTC
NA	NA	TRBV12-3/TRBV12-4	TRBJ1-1	CASGRQDTEAFF	TGTGCCAGCGGCAGACAGGACACTGAAGCTTTCTTT
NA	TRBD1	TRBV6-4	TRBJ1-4	CASSTQGVNEKLFF	TGTGCCAGCAGTACACAGGGGGTTAATGAAAAACTGTTTTTT
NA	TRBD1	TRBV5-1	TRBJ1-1	CASSSRDRVVNTEAFF	TGCGCCAGCAGCTCCCGGGACAGGGTGGTGAACACTGAAGCTTTCTTT
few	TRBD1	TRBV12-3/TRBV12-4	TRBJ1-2	CASSFLGQASYGYTF	TGTGCCAGCAGTTTTCTGGGACAGGCCTCCTATGGCTACACCTTC
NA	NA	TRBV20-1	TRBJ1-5	CSARGAGFNQPQHF	TGCAGTGCTAGAGGCGCCGGTTTTAATCAGCCCCAGCATTTT
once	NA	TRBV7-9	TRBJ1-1	CASSLAAGKAFF	TGTGCCAGCAGCTTAGCGGCAGGCAAAGCTTTCTTT
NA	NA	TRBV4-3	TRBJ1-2	CASSQDWSQDYGYTF	TGCGCCAGCAGCCAAGATTGGTCTCAGGACTATGGCTACACCTTC
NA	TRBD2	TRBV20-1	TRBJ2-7	CSASSPGGSYEQYF	TGCAGTGCTAGCTCTCCGGGAGGCTCCTACGAGCAGTACTTC
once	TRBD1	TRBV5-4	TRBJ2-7	CASSHPGTGTYEQYF	TGTGCCAGCAGCCACCCGGGGACAGGGACCTACGAGCAGTACTTC
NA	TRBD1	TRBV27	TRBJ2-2	CASSRFGQGRNTGELFF	TGTGCCAGCAGTCGCTTCGGACAGGGGAGGAACACCGGGGAGCTGTTTTTT
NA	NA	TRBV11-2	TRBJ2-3	CASSLNRGNTQYF	TGTGCCAGCAGCTTAAACCGGGGGAATACGCAGTATTTT
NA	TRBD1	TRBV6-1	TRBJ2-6	CASSETGGVVRSGANVLTF	TGTGCCAGCAGTGAGACAGGGGGGGTGGTTAGATCTGGGGCCAACGTCCTGACTTTC
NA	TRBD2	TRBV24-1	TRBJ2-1	CATSDPAGRGRAYNEQFF	TGTGCCACCAGTGATCCGGCGGGACGCGGGAGAGCTTACAATGAGCAGTTCTTC
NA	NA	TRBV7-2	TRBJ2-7	CASSPEAIRGQYF	TGTGCCAGCAGTCCTGAGGCCATACGAGGGCAGTACTTC
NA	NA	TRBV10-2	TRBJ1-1	CASTPGALTAEAFF	TGCGCCAGCACCCCAGGAGCCCTAACCGCTGAAGCTTTCTTT
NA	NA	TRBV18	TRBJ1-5	CASSPGGMEPQHF	TGTGCCAGCTCACCGGGAGGGATGGAGCCCCAGCATTTT
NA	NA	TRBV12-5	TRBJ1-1	CASGPPKAGENTEAFF	TGTGCTAGTGGTCCCCCAAAAGCTGGAGAGAACACTGAAGCTTTCTTT
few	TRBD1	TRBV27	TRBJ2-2	CASSYGTGANTGELFF	TGTGCCAGCAGTTACGGGACAGGGGCCAACACCGGGGAGCTGTTTTTT
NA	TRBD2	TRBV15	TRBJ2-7	CATSRSGGARYEQYF	TGTGCCACCAGCAGATCGGGAGGGGCGCGATACGAGCAGTACTTC
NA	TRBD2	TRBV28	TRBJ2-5	CASSDTPGLAGADETQYF	TGTGCCAGCAGCGATACCCCCGGTCTAGCGGGAGCGGATGAGACCCAGTACTTC
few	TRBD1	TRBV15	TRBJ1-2	CATSKGQGGGYTF	TGTGCCACCAGTAAGGGACAGGGGGGTGGCTACACCTTC
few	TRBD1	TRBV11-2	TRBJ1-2	CASSLPLTGTGGPLNYGYTF	TGTGCCAGCAGCTTACCCCTAACCGGGACAGGTGGCCCCCTTAACTATGGCTACACCTTC
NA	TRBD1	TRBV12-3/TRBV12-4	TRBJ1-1	CATLVGGNRGTEAFF	TGTGCCACCTTAGTAGGGGGGAACAGGGGCACTGAAGCTTTCTTT
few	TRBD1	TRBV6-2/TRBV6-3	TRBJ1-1	CASRFDRGRMNTEAFF	TGTGCCAGCAGATTCGACAGGGGGCGGATGAACACTGAAGCTTTCTTT
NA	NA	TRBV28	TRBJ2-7	CASSLWDRPSYEQYF	TGTGCCAGCAGTTTATGGGACAGACCTTCCTACGAGCAGTACTTC
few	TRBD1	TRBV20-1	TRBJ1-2	CSARDEGQPYGYTF	TGCAGTGCTAGAGATGAGGGACAGCCCTATGGCTACACCTTC
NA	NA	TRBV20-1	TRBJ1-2	CSATRDLF	TGCAGTGCTACCCGGGACCTATTC
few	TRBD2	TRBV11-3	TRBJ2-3	CASSPGGTSGMDTQYF	TGTGCCAGCAGCCCCGGGGGGACTAGCGGGATGGATACGCAGTATTTT
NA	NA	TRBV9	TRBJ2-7	CASSVEGGGPYEQYF	TGTGCCAGCAGCGTAGAGGGCGGGGGCCCCTACGAGCAGTACTTC
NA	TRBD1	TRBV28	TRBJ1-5	CASSLIQGNQPQHF	TGTGCCAGCAGTTTAATACAGGGGAATCAGCCCCAGCATTTT
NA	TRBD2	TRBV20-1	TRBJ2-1	CSARGPGTSFNEQFF	TGCAGTGCTAGAGGACCCGGGACTAGTTTCAATGAGCAGTTCTTC
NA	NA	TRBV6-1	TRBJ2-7	CAGRLLPDSYEQYF	TGTGCCGGACGGCTTCTTCCGGACTCCTACGAGCAGTACTTC
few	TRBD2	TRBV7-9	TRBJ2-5	CASSLVAGGMETQYF	TGTGCCAGCAGCTTAGTGGCGGGGGGTATGGAGACCCAGTACTTC